A single sample is the source of the 26 T cell receptor beta chains below, sequenced in a study of OX40 agonist ivuxolimab in advanced cancers. The assay was immunoSEQ multiplex PCR, and TCRdb's table has in-frame clones only and misses some. The repertoire has about 54,000 clones, roughly 91% of them found once; the top ten carry 1.1% to 1.5%. This specimen consisted of CD4+ or CD8+ T cells sorted from blood, obtained in a trial of the OX40 agonist ivuxolimab. The receptors originated from an adult with an advanced solid tumor such as melanoma, head and neck, liver or kidney cancer.

The rearrangement links TRBV27 to TRBJ2-7; 7 positions agree with TRBD1. V lost 3 bases and J lost 5; bases outside the gene matches: 7. Germline assignment: CDR1 MNHEY and CDR2 SMNVEV (reference sequence). The CDR3 consists of 14 residues. The CDR3 region is CASSFRDSRDEQYF. In DNA, the CDR3 is TGTGCCAGCAGTTTCAGGGACAGCCGAGACGAGCAGTACTTC.

This rearrangement joins TRBV5-1 to TRBJ2-7, with TRBD1 matching 7 bases. Germline V gives CDR1 SGHRS, CDR2 YFSETQ. The junction had 6 bases not matched to a gene; V was cut back by 0 bases and J by 0 bases. CDR3 length equals 16 residues. CDR3 sequence (DNA): TGCGCCAGCAGCTTGGGGACAGGAACGATCTCCTACGAGCAGTACTTC. Translated, it gives CASSLGTGTISYEQYF.

This clone is a singleton in its sample. The rearrangement uses TRBV14 and TRBJ2-5; 9 bases are a match to TRBD1. The germline V gene encodes CDR1 SGHDN and CDR2 FVKESK. V was clipped by 2 bases and J by 5 bases; unmatched bases: 3. The CDR3 runs to 14 residues. Written as DNA, the CDR3 is TGTGCCAGCAGCCAATGGACAGGGGCCGAGACCCAGTACTTC. Its protein product is CASSQWTGAETQYF. Full variable domain (remainder filled in from reference TRBV14 and TRBJ2-5): EAGVTQFPSHSVIEKGQTVTLRCDPISGHDNLYWYRRVMGKEIKFLLHFVKESKQDESGMPNNRFLAERTGGTYSTLKVQPAELEDSGVYFCASSQWTGAETQYFGPGTRLLVL.

This chain connects TRBV7-3 to TRBJ2-2; 12 bases map to TRBD1. The germline CDR1 and CDR2 sequences are SGHTA and FQGTGA. The CDR3 consists of 16 residues. After removal of 6 bases from V and 6 bases from J, the junction contained 8 bases not matched to a gene. The CDR3 nucleotides are TGTGCCAGCAGTTATACCGGGACAGGGGGCCCCGGGGAGCTGTTTTTT. It translates to CASSYTGTGGPGELFF.

V gene TRBV4-1 combines with J gene TRBJ2-3; unclear D gene. CDR3 length: 12 amino acids. The V gene lost 5 bases and the J gene lost 6 bases, with 9 bases spanning the gap. Germline CDR1 is MGHRA and CDR2 is YSYEKL. CDR3 in amino acids: CASSLNEDTQYF. CDR3 DNA sequence: TGCGCCAGCAGCTTGAATGAGGATACGCAGTATTTT.

The chain is built from TRBV19 and TRBJ1-5; D is unclear. V lost 4 bases and J 0 bases, leaving 19 bases between the germline ends. CDR1 is LNHDA and CDR2 is SQIVND in the germline V gene (reference sequence). The CDR3 consists of 18 residues. CDR3 loop: CASSTSVAASDSNQPQHF. The CDR3 region has the DNA TGTGCCAGTAGTACCTCCGTGGCGGCCTCCGATAGCAATCAGCCCCAGCATTTT.

The chain carries TRBV5-5 and TRBJ1-5; D is undetermined. CDR1 and CDR2 from the germline V gene are SGHKS and YYEKEE (reference sequence). V was shortened by 4 bases and J by 7 bases, with 15 bases between the two germline ends. This CDR3 is built from 14 residues. DNA for the CDR3: TGTGCCAGCAGCCTGGGCAGTCTCGACCAGCCCCAGCATTTT. Translating it yields CASSLGSLDQPQHF.

The sample holds one count of this clone. The rearrangement joins TRBV7-9 to TRBJ2-3; 7 bases match TRBD2. V was pared by 1 base and J by 0 bases, with 1 base of the junction left unmatched. The germline CDR1 and CDR2 sequences are SEHNR and FQNEAQ (reference sequence). The CDR3 covers 15 residues. This chain's CDR3 is CASSLDGGSTDTQYF. In DNA form, the CDR3 reads TGTGCCAGCAGCTTAGACGGGGGGAGCACAGATACGCAGTATTTT.

In its sample, this clone was seen a few times. The genes are TRBV30 and TRBJ1-5, with a tentative D call TRBD1 (6 bases). Germline lookup yields CDR1 GTSNPN and CDR2 SVGIG (reference sequence). This CDR3 has 13 amino acids. V was shortened by 5 bases and J by 10 bases, with 18 bases between the two germline ends. The CDR3 spells CAWAAGDDRPQHF. The CDR3 nucleotides read TGTGCCTGGGCCGCAGGGGATGATCGTCCCCAGCATTTT.

The chain joins TRBV28 to TRBJ1-2; TRBD1 matches 7 bases. CDR1 and CDR2 from the germline V gene are MDHEN and SYDVKM. V shed 5 bases and J 0 bases; nucleotides not matched to a gene: 9. CDR3 length: 16 amino acids. This chain's CDR3 is CASSPSRGKTNYGYTF. The CDR3 DNA is TGTGCCAGCAGTCCCAGCAGGGGGAAAACTAACTATGGCTACACCTTC.

The chain combines TRBV10-1 with TRBJ2-7; maybe TRBD1 (6 bases). Per the germline V gene, CDR1 is WNHNN and CDR2 is SYGVQD (reference sequence). V dropped 3 bases and J dropped 2 bases, with 11 bases sitting between them. The CDR3 consists of 14 residues. The CDR3: CASSDAGAPYEQYF. The CDR3 bases are TGCGCCAGCAGTGATGCAGGGGCCCCCTACGAGCAGTACTTC.

A remark on this clone: A junction end diverges from the germline sequence, so it may reflect a read error. The sample has other DNA sequences that encode this CDR3 too. V and J are TRBV28 and TRBJ2-2, with 9 nucleotides matching TRBD1. This CDR3 has 13 amino acids. Germline CDR1 reads MDHEN; CDR2 reads SYDVKM. The CDR3 loop is CASSPQGAGELFF. Here the CDR3 DNA reads TGTGCCAGCAGCCCACAGGGGGCCGGGGAGCTATTTTTT.

The chain joins TRBV2 to TRBJ1-3; maybe TRBD1 (5 bases). The CDR3 runs to 16 residues. Germline lookup yields CDR1 SNHLY and CDR2 FYNNEI. The germline V and J ends were trimmed by 4 bases and 0 bases, with 13 bases remaining between them. DNA for the CDR3: TGTGCCAGCAGTGTAGCGGGGCAGATCTCTGGAAACACCATATATTTT. It translates to CASSVAGQISGNTIYF. The whole variable domain, remainder taken from reference TRBV2 and TRBJ1-3, is EPEVTQTPSHQVTQMGQEVILRCVPISNHLYFYWYRQILGQKVEFLVSFYNNEISEKSEIFDDQFSVERPDGSNFTLKIRSTKLEDSAMYFCASSVAGQISGNTIYFGEGSWLTVV.

This clone was seen a few times. The V gene is TRBV30, the J gene TRBJ1-6, with D hard to call. CDR3 length equals 12 residues. Germline CDR1 reads GTSNPN; CDR2 reads SVGIG (reference sequence). The germline V and J ends were trimmed by 4 bases and 10 bases, with 11 bases remaining between them. CDR3 region: CAWTLSGSPLHF. The CDR3 region has the DNA TGTGCCTGGACTCTCAGTGGCTCACCCCTCCACTTT.

The V call is TRBV5-4, the J call TRBJ2-6; 11 positions agree with TRBD1. This CDR3 contains 16 residues. Germline V gene data show CDR1 as SGHNT and CDR2 as YYREEE (reference sequence). The V segment lost 3 bases and the J segment 10 bases; nucleotides outside the gene matches: 9. The CDR3 loop is CASSSGQGASLNVLTF. The DNA of the CDR3 is TGTGCCAGCAGCTCCGGACAGGGGGCGTCTTTGAACGTCCTGACTTTC. Drawing the rest from reference TRBV5-4 and TRBJ2-6, the complete variable domain is ETGVTQSPTHLIKTRGQQVTLRCSSQSGHNTVSWYQQALGQGPQFIFQYYREEENGRGNFPPRFSGLQFPNYSSELNVNALELDDSALYLCASSSGQGASLNVLTFGAGSRLTVL.

This clone came up once. V and J are TRBV4-1 and TRBJ1-4, with D unresolved. This CDR3 spans 13 amino acids. Germline CDR1 is MGHRA and CDR2 is YSYEKL. The V end lost 4 bases, the J end lost 2 bases, and 5 bases lay between the germline ends. The CDR3 loop is CASSRSTNEKLFF. The CDR3 region has the DNA TGCGCCAGCAGCCGGAGTACTAATGAAAAACTGTTTTTT.

The CDR3 here is CASSQENEANQPQHF. CDR3 nucleotides: TGTGCCAGCAGCCAAGAAAACGAGGCTAATCAGCCCCAGCATTTT. The chain recombines TRBV4-2 with TRBJ1-5, with D hard to call. Germline V gene sequence: CDR1 LGHNA, CDR2 YNFKEQ. CDR3 length: 15 residues. The V and J ends lost 0 bases and 4 bases respectively, with 10 bases between them.

The V call is TRBV6-5, the J call TRBJ2-3, with TRBD2 as a possible D gene (5 bases). The V end was cut by 2 bases, the J end by 0 bases, with 9 bases between. Germline V gene data show CDR1 as MNHEY and CDR2 as SVGAGI. CDR3 length equals 15 residues. This CDR3 is CASSYRGTSTDTQYF. The CDR3 nucleotides read TGTGCCAGCAGTTACCGGGGAACTAGCACAGATACGCAGTATTTT.

This CDR3 reads CASRGDFQETQYF. In DNA, the CDR3 is TGTGCCAGCAGAGGGGACTTCCAAGAGACCCAGTACTTC. This chain connects TRBV5-6 to TRBJ2-5, with D perhaps matching TRBD2 (6 bases). CDR1 and CDR2 (germline): SGHDT, YYEEEE. CDR3 length equals 13 residues. V dropped 5 bases and J dropped 1 base, with 9 bases sitting between them. Using reference TRBV5-6 and TRBJ2-5 for the parts outside the CDR3, the full variable domain is DAGVTQSPTHLIKTRGQQVTLRCSPKSGHDTVSWYQQALGQGPQFIFQYYEEEERQRGNFPDRFSGHQFPNYSSELNVNALLLGDSALYLCASRGDFQETQYFGPGTRLLVL.

The table lists this clone with a few counts. This chain connects TRBV7-9 to TRBJ1-4; D is possibly TRBD1 (5 bases). Germline V gene sequence: CDR1 SEHNR, CDR2 FQNEAQ (reference sequence). Trimming removed 1 base from V and 3 bases from J, with 9 bases in between. This CDR3 contains 15 residues. The CDR3 bases are TGTGCCAGCAGCTTAGTGCGGGGCCCTAATGAAAAACTGTTTTTT. It translates to CASSLVRGPNEKLFF.

The chain joins TRBV5-6 to TRBJ2-7, with unresolved D. CDR1 is SGHDT and CDR2 is YYEEEE in the germline V gene. The ends were cut back, 3 bases at V and 0 bases at J, with 19 bases in the middle. This CDR3 has 17 residues. CDR3 in amino acids: CASSSPVVERLSYEQYF. The CDR3 DNA is TGTGCCAGCAGCTCCCCCGTTGTAGAGCGTCTCTCCTACGAGCAGTACTTC.

CDR3 nucleotide sequence: TGTGCCAGCAGTTTAAGACAGGGCACTGAAGCTTTCTTT. Protein: CASSLRQGTEAFF. This chain connects TRBV27 to TRBJ1-1; 7 nucleotides match TRBD1. The germline V gene encodes CDR1 MNHEY and CDR2 SMNVEV (reference sequence). The CDR3 length is 13 residues. Unmatched junction bases numbered 1, after V lost 2 bases and J lost 4 bases.

CDR3 sequence reads: CASRIRGEGVTEAFF. CDR3 sequence (DNA): TGTGCCAGCAGGATACGAGGGGAGGGGGTCACTGAAGCTTTCTTT. The chain links TRBV6-1 to TRBJ1-1, with a weak D call TRBD1 (6 bases). Germline V CDR1 and CDR2: MNHNS, SASEGT. This CDR3 region has 15 residues. V was cut by 6 bases and J by 4 bases, with 18 bases left in between.

The chain links TRBV11-2 to TRBJ2-2; D is perhaps TRBD2 (5 bases). Germline V gene data show CDR1 as SGHAT and CDR2 as FQNNGV. V shed 7 bases and J shed 3 bases, with 15 bases lying between them. The CDR3 consists of 15 residues. The CDR3, as DNA: TGTGCCAGCACCCCCCGGGGAATGGACACCGGGGAGCTGTTTTTT. It yields the protein CASTPRGMDTGELFF.

Details on this clone: One junction end disagrees with the germline gene, perhaps due to a read error. The chain is built from TRBV7-7 and TRBJ2-5, with D maybe TRBD1 (7 bases). The CDR3 runs to 14 residues. Germline-derived CDR1 and CDR2 are SSHAT and FNYEAQ (reference sequence). CDR3 DNA: TGTGCTAGCAGCTTATCAGGGGGGCCAGAGACCCAGTACTTC. Translating gives CASSLSGGPETQYF.

This chain connects TRBV27 to TRBJ2-3, with D possibly being TRBD1 (5 bases). V was pared by 4 bases and J by 0 bases, with 11 bases between. This CDR3 spans 15 amino acids. Germline V gene sequence: CDR1 MNHEY, CDR2 SMNVEV (reference sequence). The CDR3 protein is CASSSAGFSTDTQYF. The CDR3 bases are TGTGCCAGCAGTTCGGCAGGGTTTAGCACAGATACGCAGTATTTT.